The T cell receptor (beta chain) under discussion was sequenced for a study of OX40 agonist ivuxolimab in advanced cancers. The wider study: Enrollees could have had prior anti-PD-1, anti-PD-L1 or anti-CTLA-4 therapy, which approximately 40% had received. There were three patients with partial responses, one having hepatocellular carcinoma and two cutaneous melanoma.

Notes on this clone: The antigen is undetermined.

The germline V gene has CDR1 MNHEY and CDR2 SMNVEV (reference sequence). The CDR3 extends over 16 amino acids. Trimming stripped 0 bases from V and 8 bases from J, with 20 bases between. The repertoire was sequenced with immunoSEQ multiplex PCR; TCRdb's copy has only in-frame clones and lacks some. The sample includes more than 60,000 clones, roughly 90% of them seen just once. Regarding the study as a whole: At doses 0.1 to 3.0 mg/kg, CD4+ and CD8+ clones expanded.

This sample comprised CD4+ or CD8+ T cells sorted from blood, obtained in a trial of the OX40 agonist ivuxolimab. The V call is TRBV27, the J call TRBJ2-7; D is perhaps TRBD2 (6 bases). This TCR came from an adult with an advanced solid tumor such as melanoma, head and neck, liver or kidney cancer. For the CDR3, the DNA is TGTGCCAGCAGTTTATCGGCGGGGACTGGCCCTCTGAAGCAGTACTTC. Translation: CASSLSAGTGPLKQYF.